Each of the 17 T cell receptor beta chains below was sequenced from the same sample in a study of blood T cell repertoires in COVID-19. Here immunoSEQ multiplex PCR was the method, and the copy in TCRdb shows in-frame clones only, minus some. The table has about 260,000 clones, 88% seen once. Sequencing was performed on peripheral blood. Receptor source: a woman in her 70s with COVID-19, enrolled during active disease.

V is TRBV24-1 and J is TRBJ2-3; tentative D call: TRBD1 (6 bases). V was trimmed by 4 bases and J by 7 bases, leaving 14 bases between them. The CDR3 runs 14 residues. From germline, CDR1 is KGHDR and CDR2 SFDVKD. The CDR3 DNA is TGTGCCACCAGTGACCGCACAGGGTTGTATACGCAGTATTTT. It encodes CATSDRTGLYTQYF.

CDR3 sequence reads: CASNRLAGVQGELFF. CDR3 DNA: TGTGCCAGCAACCGACTAGCGGGAGTACAGGGGGAGCTGTTTTTT. This chain links TRBV2 with TRBJ2-2; 12 bases fit TRBD2. Germline V CDR1 and CDR2: SNHLY, FYNNEI. Trimming at V came to 7 bases and at J to 8 bases, leaving 8 bases not matched to a gene. The CDR3 sequence is 15 residues long.

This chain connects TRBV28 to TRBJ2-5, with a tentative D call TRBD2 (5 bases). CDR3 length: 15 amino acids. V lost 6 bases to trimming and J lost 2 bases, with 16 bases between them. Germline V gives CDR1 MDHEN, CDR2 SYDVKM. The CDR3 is CASSDLGLKQETQYF. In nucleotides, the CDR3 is TGTGCCAGCAGCGATCTCGGACTGAAACAAGAGACCCAGTACTTC.

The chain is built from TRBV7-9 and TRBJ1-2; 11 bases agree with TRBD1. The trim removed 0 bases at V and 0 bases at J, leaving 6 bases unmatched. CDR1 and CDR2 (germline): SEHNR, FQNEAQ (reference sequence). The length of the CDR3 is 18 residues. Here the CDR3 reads CASSLAGTGGFPNYGYTF. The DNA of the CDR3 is TGTGCCAGCAGCTTAGCCGGGACAGGGGGATTCCCTAACTATGGCTACACCTTC.

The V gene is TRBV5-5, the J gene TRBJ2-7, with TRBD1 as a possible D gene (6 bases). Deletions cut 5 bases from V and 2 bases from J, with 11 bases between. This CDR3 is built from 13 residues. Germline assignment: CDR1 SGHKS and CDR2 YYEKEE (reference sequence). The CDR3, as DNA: TGTGCCAGCAGGGGGGACACACCCTACGAGCAGTACTTC. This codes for CASRGDTPYEQYF.

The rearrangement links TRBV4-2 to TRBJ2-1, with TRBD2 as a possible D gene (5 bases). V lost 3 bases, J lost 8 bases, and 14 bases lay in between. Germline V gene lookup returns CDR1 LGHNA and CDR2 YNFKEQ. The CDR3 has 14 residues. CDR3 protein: CASSHGEQADEQFF. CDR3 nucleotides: TGTGCCAGCAGCCATGGGGAGCAAGCGGATGAGCAGTTCTTC.

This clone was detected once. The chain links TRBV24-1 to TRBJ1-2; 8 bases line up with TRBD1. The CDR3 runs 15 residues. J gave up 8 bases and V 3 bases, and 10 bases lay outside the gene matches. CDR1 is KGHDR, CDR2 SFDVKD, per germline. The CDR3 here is CATSDTGQGTRGYTF. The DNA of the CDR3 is TGTGCCACCAGTGATACTGGACAGGGCACTCGCGGCTACACCTTC.

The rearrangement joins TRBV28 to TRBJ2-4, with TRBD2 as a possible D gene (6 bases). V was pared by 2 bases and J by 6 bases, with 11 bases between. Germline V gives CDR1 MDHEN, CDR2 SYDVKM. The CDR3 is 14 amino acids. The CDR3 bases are TGTGCCAGCAGTTTAACAGCTAGCGCAAACATTCAGTACTTC. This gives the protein CASSLTASANIQYF.

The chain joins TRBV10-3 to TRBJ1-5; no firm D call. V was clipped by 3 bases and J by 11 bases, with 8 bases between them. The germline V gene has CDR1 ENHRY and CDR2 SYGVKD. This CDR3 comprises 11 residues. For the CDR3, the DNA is TGTGCCATCAGTGACGGTTACTCCCAGCATTTT. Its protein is CAISDGYSQHF.

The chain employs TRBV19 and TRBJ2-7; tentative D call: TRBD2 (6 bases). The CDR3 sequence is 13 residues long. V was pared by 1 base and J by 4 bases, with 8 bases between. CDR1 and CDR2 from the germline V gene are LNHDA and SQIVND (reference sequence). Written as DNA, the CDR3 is TGTGCCAGTAGTATAGCGGGAGAGTACGAGCAGTACTTC. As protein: CASSIAGEYEQYF.

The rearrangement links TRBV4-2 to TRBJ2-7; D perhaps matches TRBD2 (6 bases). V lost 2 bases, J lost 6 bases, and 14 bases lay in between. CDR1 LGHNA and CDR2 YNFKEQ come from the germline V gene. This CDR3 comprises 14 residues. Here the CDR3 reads CASSQRTGVREQYF. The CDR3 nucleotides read TGTGCCAGCAGCCAACGGACGGGAGTTCGCGAGCAGTACTTC.

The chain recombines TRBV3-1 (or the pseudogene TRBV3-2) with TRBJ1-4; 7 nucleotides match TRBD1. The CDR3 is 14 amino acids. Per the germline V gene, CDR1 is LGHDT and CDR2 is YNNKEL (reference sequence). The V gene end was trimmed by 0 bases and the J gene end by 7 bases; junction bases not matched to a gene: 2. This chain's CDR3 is CASSQEAGGEKLFF. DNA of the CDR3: TGTGCCAGCAGCCAAGAGGCAGGGGGTGAAAAACTGTTTTTT.

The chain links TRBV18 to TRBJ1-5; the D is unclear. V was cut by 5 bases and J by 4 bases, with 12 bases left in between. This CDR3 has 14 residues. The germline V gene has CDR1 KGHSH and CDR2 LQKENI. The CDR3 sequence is CASSEGIRNQPQHF. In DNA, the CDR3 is TGTGCCAGCTCAGAGGGTATTCGTAATCAGCCCCAGCATTTT.

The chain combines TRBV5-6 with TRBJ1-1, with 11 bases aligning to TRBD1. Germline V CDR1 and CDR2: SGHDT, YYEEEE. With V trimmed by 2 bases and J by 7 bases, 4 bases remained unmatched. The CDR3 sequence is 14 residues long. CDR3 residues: CASSFRTGGVEAFF. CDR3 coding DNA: TGTGCCAGCAGCTTTAGGACAGGGGGCGTTGAAGCTTTCTTT. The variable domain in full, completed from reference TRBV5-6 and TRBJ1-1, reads DAGVTQSPTHLIKTRGQQVTLRCSPKSGHDTVSWYQQALGQGPQFIFQYYEEEERQRGNFPDRFSGHQFPNYSSELNVNALLLGDSALYLCASSFRTGGVEAFFGQGTRLTVV.

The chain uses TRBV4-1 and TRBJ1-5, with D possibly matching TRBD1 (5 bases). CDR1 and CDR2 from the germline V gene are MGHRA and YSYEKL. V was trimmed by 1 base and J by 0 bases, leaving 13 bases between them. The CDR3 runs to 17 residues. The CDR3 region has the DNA TGCGCCAGCAGCCAAGCCGGGACTGAAGTTAGCAATCAGCCCCAGCATTTT. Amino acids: CASSQAGTEVSNQPQHF.

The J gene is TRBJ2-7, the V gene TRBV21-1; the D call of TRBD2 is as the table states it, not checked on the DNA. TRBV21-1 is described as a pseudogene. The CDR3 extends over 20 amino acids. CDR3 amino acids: CASSKEGQREGLGHSYEQYF. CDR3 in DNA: TGTGCCAGCAGCAAAGAAGGACAGCGGGAGGGTCTTGGGCACTCCTACGAGCAGTACTTC.

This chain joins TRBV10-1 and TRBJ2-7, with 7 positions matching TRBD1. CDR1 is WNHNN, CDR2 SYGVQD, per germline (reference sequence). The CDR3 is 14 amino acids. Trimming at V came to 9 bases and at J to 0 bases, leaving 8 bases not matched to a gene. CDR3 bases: TGCGCCAGTCACAGGGGAGAGGGCTCCTACGAGCAGTACTTC. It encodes CASHRGEGSYEQYF.